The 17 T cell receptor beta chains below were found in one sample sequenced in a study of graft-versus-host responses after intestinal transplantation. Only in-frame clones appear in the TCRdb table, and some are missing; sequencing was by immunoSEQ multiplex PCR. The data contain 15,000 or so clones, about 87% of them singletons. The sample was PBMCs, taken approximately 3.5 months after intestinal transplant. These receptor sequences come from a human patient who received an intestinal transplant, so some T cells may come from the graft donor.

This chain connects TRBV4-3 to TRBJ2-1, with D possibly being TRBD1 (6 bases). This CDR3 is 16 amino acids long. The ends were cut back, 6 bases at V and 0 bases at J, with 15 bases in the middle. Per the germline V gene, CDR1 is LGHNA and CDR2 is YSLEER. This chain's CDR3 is CASRLGTPSSYNEQFF. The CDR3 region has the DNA TGCGCCAGCAGGCTCGGGACACCGAGCTCCTACAATGAGCAGTTCTTC.

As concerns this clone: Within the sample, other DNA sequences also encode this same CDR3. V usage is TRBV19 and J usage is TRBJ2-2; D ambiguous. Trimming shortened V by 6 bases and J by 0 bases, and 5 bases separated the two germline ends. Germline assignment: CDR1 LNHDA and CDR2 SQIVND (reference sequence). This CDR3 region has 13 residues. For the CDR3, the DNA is TGTGCCAGTAGCCTTTCGAACACCGGGGAGCTGTTTTTT. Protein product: CASSLSNTGELFF.

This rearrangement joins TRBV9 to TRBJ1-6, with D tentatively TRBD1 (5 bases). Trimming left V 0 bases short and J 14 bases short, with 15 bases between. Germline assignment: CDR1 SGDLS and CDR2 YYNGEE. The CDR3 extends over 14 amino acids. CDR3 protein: CASSVGAFGDSLHF. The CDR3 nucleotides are TGTGCCAGCAGCGTAGGAGCTTTCGGGGACTCCCTCCACTTT.

CDR3 DNA sequence: TGTCCTGGGAGACACTCCCGAAGCGAACAAAGTCGGGCCAACGTCCTGACTTTC. Translated: CPGRHSRSEQSRANVLTF. This chain connects TRBV22-1 to TRBJ2-6; the table calls TRBD2, which could not be checked here. TRBV22-1 is listed as a pseudogene. The CDR3 is made up of 18 amino acids.

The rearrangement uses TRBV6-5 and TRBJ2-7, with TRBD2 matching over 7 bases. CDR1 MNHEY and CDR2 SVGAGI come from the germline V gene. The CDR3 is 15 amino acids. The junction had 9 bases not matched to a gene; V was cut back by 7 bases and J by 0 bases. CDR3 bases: TGTGCCAGCACCATGGGGGGGACGAGCTCCTACGAGCAGTACTTC. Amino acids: CASTMGGTSSYEQYF.

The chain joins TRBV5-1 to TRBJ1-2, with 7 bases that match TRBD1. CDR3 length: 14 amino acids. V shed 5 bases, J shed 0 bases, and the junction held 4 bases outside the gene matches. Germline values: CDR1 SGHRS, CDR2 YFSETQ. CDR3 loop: CASSEGTANYGYTF. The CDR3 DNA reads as TGCGCCAGCAGTGAGGGGACAGCTAACTATGGCTACACCTTC.

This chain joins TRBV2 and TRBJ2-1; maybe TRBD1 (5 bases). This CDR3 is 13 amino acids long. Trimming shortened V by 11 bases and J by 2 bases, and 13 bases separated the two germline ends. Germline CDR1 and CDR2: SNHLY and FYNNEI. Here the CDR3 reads CAVRGSPYNEQFF. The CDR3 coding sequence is TGTGCCGTAAGGGGTTCGCCCTACAATGAGCAGTTCTTC. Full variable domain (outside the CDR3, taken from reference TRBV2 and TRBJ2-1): EPEVTQTPSHQVTQMGQEVILRCVPISNHLYFYWYRQILGQKVEFLVSFYNNEISEKSEIFDDQFSVERPDGSNFTLKIRSTKLEDSAMYFCAVRGSPYNEQFFGPGTRLTVL.

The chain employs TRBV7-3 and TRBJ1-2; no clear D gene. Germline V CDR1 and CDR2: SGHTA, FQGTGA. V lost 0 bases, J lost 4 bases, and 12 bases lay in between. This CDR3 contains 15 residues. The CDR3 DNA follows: TGTGCCAGCAGCTTAACAGGGCAAGAAAGCTATGGCTACACCTTC. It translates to CASSLTGQESYGYTF.

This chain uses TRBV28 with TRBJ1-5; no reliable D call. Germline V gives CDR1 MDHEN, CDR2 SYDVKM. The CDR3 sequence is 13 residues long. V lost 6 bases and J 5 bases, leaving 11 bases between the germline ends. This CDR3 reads CASSRVFDQPQHF. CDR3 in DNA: TGTGCCAGCAGCCGGGTTTTTGATCAGCCCCAGCATTTT.

CDR3 nucleotides: TGTGCCAGCAGCTTCGACTCTAACCCCTACGAGCAGTACTTC. Translating it yields CASSFDSNPYEQYF. This rearrangement joins TRBV7-6 to TRBJ2-7; D gene ambiguous. The germline CDR1 and CDR2 sequences are SGHVS and FNYEAQ. The length of the CDR3 is 14 residues. Trimming cost V 3 bases and J 2 bases, with 11 bases left between them.

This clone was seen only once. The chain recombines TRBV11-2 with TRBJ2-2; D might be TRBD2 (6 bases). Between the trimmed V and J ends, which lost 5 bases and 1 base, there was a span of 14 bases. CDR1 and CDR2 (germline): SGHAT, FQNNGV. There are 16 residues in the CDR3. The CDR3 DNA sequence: TGTGCCAGCAGCACCCCCCCGGGACTGAACACCGGGGAGCTGTTTTTT. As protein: CASSTPPGLNTGELFF. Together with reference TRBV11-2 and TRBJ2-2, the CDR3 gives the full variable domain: EAGVAQSPRYKIIEKRQSVAFWCNPISGHATLYWYQQILGQGPKLLIQFQNNGVVDDSQLPKDRFSAERLKGVDSTLKIQPAKLEDSAVYLCASSTPPGLNTGELFFGEGSRLTVL.

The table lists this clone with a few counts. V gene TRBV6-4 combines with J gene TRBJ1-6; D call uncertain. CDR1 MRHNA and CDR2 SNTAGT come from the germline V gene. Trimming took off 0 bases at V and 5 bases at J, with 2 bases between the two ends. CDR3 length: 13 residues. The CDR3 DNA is TGTGCCAGCAGTGACTCTAATAATTCACCCCTCCACTTT. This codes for CASSDSNNSPLHF.

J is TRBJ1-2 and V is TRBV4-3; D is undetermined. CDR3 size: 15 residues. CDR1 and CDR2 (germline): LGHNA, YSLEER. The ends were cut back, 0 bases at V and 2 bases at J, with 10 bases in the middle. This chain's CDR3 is CASSQDPELNYGYTF. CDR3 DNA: TGCGCCAGCAGCCAAGATCCAGAATTAAACTATGGCTACACCTTC.

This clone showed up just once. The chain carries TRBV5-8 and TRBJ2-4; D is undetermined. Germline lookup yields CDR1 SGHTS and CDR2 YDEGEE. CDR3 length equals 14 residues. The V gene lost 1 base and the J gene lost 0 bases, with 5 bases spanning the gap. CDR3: CASSLYIAKNIQYF. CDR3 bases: TGTGCCAGCAGCTTGTATATAGCCAAAAACATTCAGTACTTC.

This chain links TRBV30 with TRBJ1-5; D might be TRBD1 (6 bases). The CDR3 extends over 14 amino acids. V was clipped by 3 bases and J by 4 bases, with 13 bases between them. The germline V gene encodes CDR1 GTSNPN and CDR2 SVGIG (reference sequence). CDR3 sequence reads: CAWSEGQGNQPQHF. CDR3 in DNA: TGTGCCTGGAGCGAAGGGCAGGGGAATCAGCCCCAGCATTTT.

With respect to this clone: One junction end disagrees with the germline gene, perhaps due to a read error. The CDR3 region is CASSKGQGLPGIHF. DNA of the CDR3: TGTGCCAGCAGCAAAGGACAGGGCTTGCCTGGGATTCACTTC. This chain uses TRBV7-9 with TRBJ2-7; TRBD1 matches 8 bases. The CDR3 covers 14 residues. Germline-derived CDR1 and CDR2 are SEHNR and FQNEAQ (reference sequence).

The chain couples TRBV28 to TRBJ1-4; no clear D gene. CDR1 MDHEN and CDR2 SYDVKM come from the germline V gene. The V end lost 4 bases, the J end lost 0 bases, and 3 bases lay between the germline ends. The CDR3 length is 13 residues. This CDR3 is CASSSTTNEKLFF. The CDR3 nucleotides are TGTGCCAGCAGTTCCACAACTAATGAAAAACTGTTTTTT.